These 27 T cell receptor beta chains share one sample of origin, sequenced in a study of blood T cell repertoires in COVID-19. TCRdb keeps only in-frame clones here, not all; method: immunoSEQ multiplex PCR. The sample has approximately 220,000 clones, 70% to 90% seen once. Material for sequencing was PBMCs or T cells enriched from blood (not recorded which). The receptor set was obtained from a woman in her thirties or forties with acute COVID-19.

The chain recombines TRBV5-1 with TRBJ2-1, with 8 nucleotides matching TRBD2. The CDR3 has 17 amino acids. V was clipped by 2 bases and J by 0 bases; unmatched bases: 7. The germline gives CDR1 SGHRS, CDR2 YFSETQ. CDR3 in DNA: TGCGCCAGCAGCTTCGGAACGGGGGGGAGCTCCTACAATGAGCAGTTCTTC. Its protein is CASSFGTGGSSYNEQFF.

This sequence joins TRBV2 and TRBJ1-1, with 8 bases identical to TRBD1. Unmatched junction bases numbered 10, after V lost 7 bases and J lost 6 bases. CDR1 SNHLY and CDR2 FYNNEI come from the germline V gene. This CDR3 is 14 amino acids long. The CDR3 loop is CASIRTGLDAEAFF. The CDR3 DNA reads TGTGCCAGCATACGGACAGGGTTGGACGCTGAAGCTTTCTTT.

This rearrangement joins TRBV5-4 to TRBJ2-3; TRBD1 aligns across 10 bases. V shed 2 bases, J shed 4 bases, and the junction held 10 bases outside the gene matches. Germline lookup yields CDR1 SGHNT and CDR2 YYREEE (reference sequence). The CDR3 contains 17 residues. This CDR3 reads CASSFRTGTGEADTQYF. The CDR3 bases are TGTGCCAGCAGCTTTCGAACCGGGACAGGGGAGGCAGATACGCAGTATTTT.

The chain recombines TRBV9 with TRBJ2-7; 9 bases align to TRBD1. The CDR3 contains 14 residues. V lost 4 bases and J lost 5; bases outside the gene matches: 7. Germline V lookup: CDR1 SGDLS, CDR2 YYNGEE. The CDR3 coding sequence is TGTGCCAGCAGCAAGGGGGACAGGGAGGACGAGCAGTACGTC. This translates into CASSKGDREDEQYV.

The chain is built from TRBV15 and TRBJ1-2; D may be TRBD1 (5 bases). CDR1 and CDR2 (germline): LNHNV, YYDKDF (reference sequence). The CDR3 runs 19 residues. V shed 1 base and J shed 3 bases, with 24 bases lying between them. Written as DNA, the CDR3 is TGTGCCACCAGCAGAGTGCCAGACCGCGATCCAGGGTATCACTATGGCTACACCTTC. This gives the protein CATSRVPDRDPGYHYGYTF.

This chain uses TRBV18 with TRBJ1-2; 7 bases line up with TRBD1. Germline CDR1 and CDR2: KGHSH and LQKENI. The ends lost 6 bases at V and 3 bases at J; junction bases unmatched: 7. The CDR3 runs 14 residues. The CDR3 region has the DNA TGTGCCAGCTCCAAGACAGGGAAGGACTATGGCTACACCTTC. This encodes CASSKTGKDYGYTF. Full variable domain (outside the CDR3, taken from reference TRBV18 and TRBJ1-2): NAGVMQNPRHLVRRRGQEARLRCSPMKGHSHVYWYRQLPEEGLKFMVYLQKENIIDESGMPKERFSAEFPKEGPSILRIQQVVRGDSAAYFCASSKTGKDYGYTFGSGTRLTVV.

The chain employs TRBV28 and TRBJ2-5; no firm D call. Germline lookup yields CDR1 MDHEN and CDR2 SYDVKM. V lost 2 bases and J 2 bases, leaving 6 bases between the germline ends. This CDR3 region has 13 residues. The CDR3 nucleotides are TGTGCCAGCAGTTTAGGGCAGCAAGAGACCCAGTACTTC. This codes for CASSLGQQETQYF.

The genes are TRBV5-1 and TRBJ2-7; D not resolved. V shed 0 bases and J shed 4 bases, with 5 bases lying between them. This CDR3 contains 12 residues. Germline CDR1 is SGHRS and CDR2 is YFSETQ. CDR3: CASSLDGYEQYV. CDR3 DNA sequence: TGCGCCAGCAGCTTGGACGGGTACGAGCAGTACGTC.

The chain couples TRBV7-8 to TRBJ2-7, with TRBD2 identical over 13 bases. Germline V gene lookup returns CDR1 SGHVS and CDR2 FQNEAQ. Trimming took 4 bases from V and 6 from J; bases not matched to a gene: 3. The CDR3 totals 14 residues. This CDR3 is CASSSGLAGSEQYF. The CDR3, as DNA: TGTGCCAGCAGCTCGGGACTAGCGGGGAGCGAGCAGTACTTC.

There are a few counts of this clone. The V and J genes are TRBV7-9 and TRBJ1-2; D gene unclear. Germline V gene data show CDR1 as SEHNR and CDR2 as FQNEAQ (reference sequence). Trimming stripped 5 bases from V and 6 bases from J, with 16 bases between. The CDR3 loop spans 14 amino acids. CDR3 DNA: TGTGCCAGCAGCCCCCAGACACCTTTGGATGGCTACACCTTC. Residues: CASSPQTPLDGYTF.

The chain links TRBV11-1 to TRBJ2-5, with a weak D call TRBD1 (6 bases). Germline CDR1 and CDR2: SGHAT and FQDESV (reference sequence). This CDR3 contains 16 residues. Between the trimmed V and J ends, which lost 3 bases and 5 bases, there was a span of 19 bases. CDR3 sequence (DNA): TGTGCCAGCAGCTTCCAGGGGCGCTTTTTGGGGGAGACCCAGTACTTC. It yields the protein CASSFQGRFLGETQYF.

The genes are TRBV6-5 and TRBJ1-6; tentatively, D is TRBD1 (6 bases). Germline CDR1 MNHEY, CDR2 SVGAGI. CDR3 size: 13 residues. Deletions cut 4 bases from V and 8 bases from J, with 9 bases between. In DNA form, the CDR3 reads TGTGCCAGCAGTTCTAACAGGGATTCACCCCTCCACTTT. Its translation is CASSSNRDSPLHF.

The chain combines TRBV7-9 with TRBJ2-3, with TRBD2 matching over 13 bases. The V and J ends lost 5 bases and 4 bases, in that order; junction bases with no gene match: 6. The CDR3 is made up of 16 amino acids. Germline values: CDR1 SEHNR, CDR2 FQNEAQ (reference sequence). The CDR3 DNA sequence: TGTGCCAGCAGCCCCGGACTAGCGGGGGATTCAGATACGCAGTATTTT. Translating it yields CASSPGLAGDSDTQYF.

V gene TRBV7-9 combines with J gene TRBJ1-2, with D possibly matching TRBD1 (6 bases). The V gene's germline CDR1 is SEHNR and CDR2 FQNEAQ (reference sequence). The CDR3 is 14 amino acids. V was shortened by 3 bases and J by 4 bases, with 12 bases between the two germline ends. The CDR3 protein is CASSFTGIRYGYTF. DNA of the CDR3: TGTGCCAGCAGCTTTACAGGGATCCGCTATGGCTACACCTTC.

Written as DNA, the CDR3 is TGTGCCAGCAGTGAGACGACTAGCCCATTGAACAATGAGCAGTTCTTC. Protein sequence: CASSETTSPLNNEQFF. The chain joins TRBV2 to TRBJ2-1; TRBD2 matches at 7 bases. In germline, CDR1 is SNHLY, CDR2 FYNNEI. The length of the CDR3 is 16 residues. The trim removed 3 bases at V and 5 bases at J, leaving 10 bases unmatched.

The chain combines TRBV3-1 (or the pseudogene TRBV3-2) with TRBJ2-2, with 7 positions matching TRBD1. The CDR3 contains 14 residues. The germline gives CDR1 LGHDT, CDR2 YNNKEL (reference sequence). Trimming removed 4 bases from V and 3 bases from J; junction bases left unmatched: 2. The CDR3 DNA sequence: TGTGCCAGCAGCCGGGACAGTTACACCGGGGAGCTGTTTTTT. Translating it yields CASSRDSYTGELFF.

This chain joins TRBV7-9 and TRBJ2-1; 11 bases are a match to TRBD2. Germline trimming cut 0 bases from V and 10 bases from J; bases unmatched to any gene: 5. There are 15 residues in the CDR3. Germline V gives CDR1 SEHNR, CDR2 FQNEAQ (reference sequence). CDR3 residues: CASSLASASGGEQFF. The CDR3, as DNA: TGTGCCAGCAGCTTAGCTTCGGCTAGCGGGGGGGAGCAGTTCTTC.

This rearrangement joins TRBV7-3 to TRBJ1-4; possibly TRBD1 for D (5 bases). Trimming shortened V by 2 bases and J by 8 bases, and 15 bases separated the two germline ends. CDR1 and CDR2 from the germline V gene are SGHTA and FQGTGA. This CDR3 spans 15 amino acids. The CDR3 DNA reads TGTGCCAGCAGCTTATCGGGACTGGAGGGCGAAAAACTGTTTTTT. Protein product: CASSLSGLEGEKLFF.

The V gene is TRBV29-1, the J gene TRBJ1-2; 10 positions agree with TRBD1. Germline V gene lookup returns CDR1 SQVTM and CDR2 ANQGSEA. The CDR3 sequence is 13 residues long. V was clipped by 2 bases and J by 7 bases; unmatched bases: 4. As DNA, the CDR3 is TGCAGCGTTGAAAAGGGACAGGGGCGTGGCTACACCTTC. This encodes CSVEKGQGRGYTF.

This chain joins TRBV18 and TRBJ1-4, with 7 bases that match TRBD1. CDR1 KGHSH and CDR2 LQKENI come from the germline V gene. The CDR3 is made up of 15 amino acids. Trimming took 3 bases from V and 5 from J; bases not matched to a gene: 6. The CDR3 sequence is CASSPRQGGNEKLFF. DNA for the CDR3: TGTGCCAGCTCACCCAGACAGGGTGGGAATGAAAAACTGTTTTTT.

This clone has only a few counts. The DNA of the CDR3 is TGTGCCAGCAGTCAACCCCGGACAGGGGGATGGGATTCACCCCTCCACTTT. Translated: CASSQPRTGGWDSPLHF. V and J are TRBV27 and TRBJ1-6, with 10 bases that match TRBD1. Germline values: CDR1 MNHEY, CDR2 SMNVEV (reference sequence). The trim removed 5 bases at V and 8 bases at J, leaving 12 bases unmatched. The CDR3 is 17 residues long.

This sequence joins TRBV3-1 (or the pseudogene TRBV3-2) and TRBJ2-7, with a tentative D call TRBD2 (6 bases). V was trimmed by 1 base and J by 1 base, leaving 17 bases between them. This CDR3 is built from 17 residues. Germline V gives CDR1 LGHDT, CDR2 YNNKEL (reference sequence). As DNA, the CDR3 is TGTGCCAGCAGCCAAGGTGCGGGCGGGGAGGAGTCCTACGAGCAGTACTTC. Its translation is CASSQGAGGEESYEQYF.

A note on this clone: Other DNA sequences of this sample code for an identical CDR3. The chain is built from TRBV19 and TRBJ1-3, with no clear D. The CDR3 is 14 residues long. The germline CDR1 and CDR2 sequences are LNHDA and SQIVND (reference sequence). V lost 3 bases and J lost 1, with 7 bases in between. CDR3 sequence: CASSIRGSGNTIYF. The CDR3 DNA reads TGTGCCAGTAGTATTCGAGGGTCTGGAAACACCATATATTTT.

The chain joins TRBV2 to TRBJ2-7; the match to TRBD1 covers 10 bases. CDR1 is SNHLY and CDR2 is FYNNEI in the germline V gene. The trim removed 4 bases at V and 2 bases at J, leaving 5 bases unmatched. This CDR3 is 15 amino acids long. The CDR3 loop is CASSVTGTGAYEQYV. CDR3 DNA: TGTGCCAGCAGTGTGACGGGGACAGGGGCCTACGAGCAGTACGTC.

V and J are TRBV3-1 (or the pseudogene TRBV3-2) and TRBJ2-3, with D possibly TRBD1 on 5 matching bases. The CDR3 consists of 15 residues. Germline-derived CDR1 and CDR2 are LGHDT and YNNKEL (reference sequence). With 1 base removed from V and 3 bases from J, the gap between germline ends came to 11 bases. The CDR3 reads CASSQVGLGTDTQYF. In DNA form, the CDR3 reads TGTGCCAGCAGCCAAGTGGGGCTTGGAACAGATACGCAGTATTTT.

The CDR3 loop is CASSPLGGGPRGGYEQYF. For the CDR3, the DNA is TGTGCCAGCAGTCCACTCGGCGGGGGTCCGCGGGGGGGCTACGAGCAGTACTTC. The chain couples TRBV28 to TRBJ2-7; 9 bases match TRBD2. Germline V gives CDR1 MDHEN, CDR2 SYDVKM. This CDR3 comprises 18 residues. Trimming at V came to 5 bases and at J to 3 bases, leaving 17 bases not matched to a gene.

The CDR3 nucleotides read TGTGCCAGCAGTGACAGGGCCACCTACAATGAGCAGTTCTTC. Its protein product is CASSDRATYNEQFF. The chain has TRBV25-1 and TRBJ2-1, with D perhaps matching TRBD1 (5 bases). Germline V gives CDR1 MGHDK, CDR2 SYGVNS. Trimming took off 3 bases at V and 2 bases at J, with 8 bases between the two ends. This CDR3 contains 14 residues. Full variable domain (missing parts from reference TRBV25-1 and TRBJ2-1): EADIYQTPRYLVIGTGKKITLECSQTMGHDKMYWYQQDPGMELHLIHYSYGVNSTEKGDLSSESTVSRIRTEHFPLTLESARPSHTSQYLCASSDRATYNEQFFGPGTRLTVL.